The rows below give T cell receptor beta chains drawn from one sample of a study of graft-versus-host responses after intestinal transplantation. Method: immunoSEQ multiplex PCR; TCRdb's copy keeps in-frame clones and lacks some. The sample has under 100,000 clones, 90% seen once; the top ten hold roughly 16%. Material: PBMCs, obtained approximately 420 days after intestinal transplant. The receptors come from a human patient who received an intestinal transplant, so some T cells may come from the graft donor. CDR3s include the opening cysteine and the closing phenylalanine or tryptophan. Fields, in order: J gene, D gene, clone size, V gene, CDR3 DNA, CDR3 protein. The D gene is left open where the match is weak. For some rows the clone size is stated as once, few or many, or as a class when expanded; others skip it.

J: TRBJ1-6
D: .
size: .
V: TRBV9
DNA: TGTGCCAGCAGCGTCCGAGACTCCGACACAGGGCTTGGCTCACCCCTCCACTTT
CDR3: CASSVRDSDTGLGSPLHF

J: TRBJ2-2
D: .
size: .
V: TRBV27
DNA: TGTGCCAGCAGTTTATTAAAAGGTTACACCGGGGAGCTGTTTTTT
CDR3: CASSLLKGYTGELFF

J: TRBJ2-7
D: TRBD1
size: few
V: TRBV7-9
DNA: TGTGCCAGCAGCGGGACAGCCATCCACGAGCAGTACTTC
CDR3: CASSGTAIHEQYF

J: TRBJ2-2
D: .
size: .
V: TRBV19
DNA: TGTGCCAGTGGTTACAGACAGGAAAAAACCGGGGAGCTGTTTTTT
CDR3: CASGYRQEKTGELFF

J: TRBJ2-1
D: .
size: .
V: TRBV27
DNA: TGTGCCAGCAGTACCCCCTCTGGGGGACACTCCTACAATGAGCAGTTCTTC
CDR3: CASSTPSGGHSYNEQFF

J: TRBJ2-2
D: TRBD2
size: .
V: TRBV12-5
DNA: TGTGCTAGTGGTCGGTGGCAGGGAGGGGCGGACACCGGGGAGCTGTTTTTT
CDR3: CASGRWQGGADTGELFF

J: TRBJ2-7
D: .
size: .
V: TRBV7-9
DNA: TGTGCCAGCAGCCAGGCGGGTAGGACCTACGAGCAGTACTTC
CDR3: CASSQAGRTYEQYF

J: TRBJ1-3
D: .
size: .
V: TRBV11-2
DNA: TGTGCCAGCAGCTTGGTCGGGGGATCTGGAAACACCATATATTTT
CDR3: CASSLVGGSGNTIYF

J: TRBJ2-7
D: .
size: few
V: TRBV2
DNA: TGTGCCAGCAGTGAGCCTTACGAGCAGTACTTC
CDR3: CASSEPYEQYF

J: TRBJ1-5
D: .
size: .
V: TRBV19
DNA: TGTGCCAGTAGTTTCTCAGAGTATAGCAATCAGCCCCAGCATTTT
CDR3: CASSFSEYSNQPQHF

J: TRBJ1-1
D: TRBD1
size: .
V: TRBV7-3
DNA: TGTGCCAGCAGCTCCCCGGGACAGGGGACCCACACTGAAGCTTTCTTT
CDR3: CASSSPGQGTHTEAFF

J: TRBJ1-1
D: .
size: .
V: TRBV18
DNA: TGTGCCAGCTCACCACTCGGGGGGGAGGCTGAAGCTTTCTTT
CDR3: CASSPLGGEAEAFF

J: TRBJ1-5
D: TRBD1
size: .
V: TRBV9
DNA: TGTGCCAGCAGCGTCGGGACAGGGGGTCAGCCCCAGCATTTT
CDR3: CASSVGTGGQPQHF

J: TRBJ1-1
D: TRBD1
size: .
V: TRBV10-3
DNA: TGTGCCATCAGTGAGTCGGCGACAGGGTTGAACACTGAAGCTTTCTTT
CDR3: CAISESATGLNTEAFF

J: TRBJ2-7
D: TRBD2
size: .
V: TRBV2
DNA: TGTGCCAGTAGTCGTCCGGGACTAGGCTACGAGCAGTACTTC
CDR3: CASSRPGLGYEQYF

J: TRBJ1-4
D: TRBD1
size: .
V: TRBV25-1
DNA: TGTGCCAGCAACCAGAACGGGACAGATAATGAAAAACTGTTTTTT
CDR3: CASNQNGTDNEKLFF

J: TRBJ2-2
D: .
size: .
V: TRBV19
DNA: TGTGCCAGTAGTATATTACAGGGTGTCGACACCGGGGAGCTGTTTTTT
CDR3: CASSILQGVDTGELFF

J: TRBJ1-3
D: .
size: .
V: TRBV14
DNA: TGTGCCAGCAGCGCCTACAGGCTCAGCTCTGGAAACACCATATATTTT
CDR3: CASSAYRLSSGNTIYF

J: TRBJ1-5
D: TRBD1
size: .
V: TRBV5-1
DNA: TGCGCCAGCAGCCTGACAGGGGCCAATCAGCCCCAGCATTTT
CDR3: CASSLTGANQPQHF

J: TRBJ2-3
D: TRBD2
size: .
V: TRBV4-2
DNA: TGTGCCAGCAGCCAAGATCGCGGGGGGCGCGGCACAGATACGCAGTATTTT
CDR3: CASSQDRGGRGTDTQYF

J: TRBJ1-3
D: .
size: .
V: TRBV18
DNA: TGTGCCAGCTCCGGATTCTCTGGAAACACCATATATTTT
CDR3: CASSGFSGNTIYF

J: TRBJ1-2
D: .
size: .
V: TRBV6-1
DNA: TGTGCCAGCAGTGGGCTATATGATGGCTACACCTTC
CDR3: CASSGLYDGYTF

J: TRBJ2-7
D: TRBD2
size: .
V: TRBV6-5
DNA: TGTGCCAGCGGTTACGGGGGGAGCTCCTACGAGCAGTACTTC
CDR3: CASGYGGSSYEQYF

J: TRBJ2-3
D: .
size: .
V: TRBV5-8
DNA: TGTGCCACCACGGAGGGGTCCCGCACAGATACGCAGTATTTT
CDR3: CATTEGSRTDTQYF

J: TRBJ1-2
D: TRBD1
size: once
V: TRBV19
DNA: TGTGCCGTGGAAGGGGGCGCAGGCTATGGCTACACCTTC
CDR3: CAVEGGAGYGYTF

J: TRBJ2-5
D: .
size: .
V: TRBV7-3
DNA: TGTGCCAGCAGCTTAGGACTGTCAGAGACCCAGTACTTC
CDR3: CASSLGLSETQYF

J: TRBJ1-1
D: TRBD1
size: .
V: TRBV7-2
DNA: TGTGCCAGCAGCTCTACATGGACAGGGGTCGGCACTGAAGCTTTCTTT
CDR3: CASSSTWTGVGTEAFF

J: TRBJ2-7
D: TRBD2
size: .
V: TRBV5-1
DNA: TGCGCCAGCAGCCCGGGGGGGAGCTCCTACGAGCAGTACTTC
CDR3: CASSPGGSSYEQYF

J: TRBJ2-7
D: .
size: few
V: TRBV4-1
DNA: TGCGCCAGCAGCCGGACCCTGACCCGACGGATCTCCTACGAGCAGTACTTC
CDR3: CASSRTLTRRISYEQYF

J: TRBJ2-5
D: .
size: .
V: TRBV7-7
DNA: TGTGCTAGCAGCTTAGGGGACCACCGACGAGAGACCCAGTACTTC
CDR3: CASSLGDHRRETQYF

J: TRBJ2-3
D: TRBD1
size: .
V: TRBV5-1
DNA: TGCGCCAGCAGCTTGGTCGGGGACAGCCCAATAGGGTATTTT
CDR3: CASSLVGDSPIGYF

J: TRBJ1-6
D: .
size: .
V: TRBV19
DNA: TGTGCCAGTAGTATAACGGGTGCCATGGGGATTGTGTCACCCCTCCACTTT
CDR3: CASSITGAMGIVSPLHF

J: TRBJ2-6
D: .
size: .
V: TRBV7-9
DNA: TGTGCCAGCAGCCCCTCTGGGGCCAACGTCCTGACTTTC
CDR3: CASSPSGANVLTF

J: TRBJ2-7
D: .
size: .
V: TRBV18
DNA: TGTGCCAGCTCTCCGCCGACAGGAGTATACGAGCAGTACTTC
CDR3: CASSPPTGVYEQYF

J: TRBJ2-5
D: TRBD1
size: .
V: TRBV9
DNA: TGTGCCAGCGGCCAGGGGGTAGGAGAGACCCAGTACTTC
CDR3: CASGQGVGETQYF

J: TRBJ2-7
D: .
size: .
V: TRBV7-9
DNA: TGTGCCAGCAGCAAAGCCTTGGGGGCTAGGGACCCATCACCCTACGAGCAGTACTTC
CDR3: CASSKALGARDPSPYEQYF

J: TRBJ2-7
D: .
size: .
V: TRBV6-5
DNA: TGTGCCAGCAGTTACTCTTTCAGGGGCGGCTACGAGCAGTACTTC
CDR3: CASSYSFRGGYEQYF

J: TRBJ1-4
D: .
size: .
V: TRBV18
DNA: TGTGCCAGCTCACCACCCGGCGGTGAAAAACTGTTTTTT
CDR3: CASSPPGGEKLFF

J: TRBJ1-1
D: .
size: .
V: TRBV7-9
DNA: TGTGCCAGCAGCTCAGATAATAGGGCTCGGAGCACTGAAGCTTTCTTT
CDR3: CASSSDNRARSTEAFF

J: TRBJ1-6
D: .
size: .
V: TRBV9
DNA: TGTGCCAGCGCCGCCCAGGGTCGCAATTCACCCCTCCACTTT
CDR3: CASAAQGRNSPLHF

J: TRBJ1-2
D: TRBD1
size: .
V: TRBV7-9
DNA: TGTGCCAGCAGCTTACTGGACAGGGGGGAGTATGGCTACACCTTC
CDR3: CASSLLDRGEYGYTF

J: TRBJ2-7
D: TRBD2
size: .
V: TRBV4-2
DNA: TGTGCCAGCAGCCTGAATAGCGGGGGAGGCTACGAGCAGTACTTC
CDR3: CASSLNSGGGYEQYF

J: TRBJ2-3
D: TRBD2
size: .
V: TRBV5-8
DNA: TGTGCCAGCAGCTTGACCCCTAGCGGGGGGACTAGCACAGATACGCAGTATTTT
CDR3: CASSLTPSGGTSTDTQYF

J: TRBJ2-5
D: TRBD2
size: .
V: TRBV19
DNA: TGTGCCAGTAGTATAGGAGGGCTAGCGGCACAAGAGACCCAGTACTTC
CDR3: CASSIGGLAAQETQYF

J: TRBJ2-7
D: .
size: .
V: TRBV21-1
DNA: TGTGCCAGCAGCAAAAACAATAGGGACTCAAAGCCCTACGAGCAGTACTTC
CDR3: CASSKNNRDSKPYEQYF

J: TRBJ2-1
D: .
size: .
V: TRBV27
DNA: TGTGCCAGCAGTCCCCAATCAGGAGGTTATGGGTTCTTC
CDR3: CASSPQSGGYGFF

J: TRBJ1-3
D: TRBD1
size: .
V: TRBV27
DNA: TGTGCCAGCAGTCGAGGGACAGCCTCTGGAAACACCATATATTTT
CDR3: CASSRGTASGNTIYF

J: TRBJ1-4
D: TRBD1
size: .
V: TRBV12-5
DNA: TGTGCTAGTGGCCGACAGGGGATCGGTGAAAAACTGTTTTTT
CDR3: CASGRQGIGEKLFF

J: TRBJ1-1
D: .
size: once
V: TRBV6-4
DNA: TGTGCCAGCAGTGACTCGGCAGGGCTAGATGACACTCCCGAAGCTTTCTTT
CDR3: CASSDSAGLDDTPEAFF

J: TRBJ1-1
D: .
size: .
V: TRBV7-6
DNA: TGTGCCAGCAGCTTAGCGGTGCGGGGGGGCCAGGACACTGAAGCTTTCTTT
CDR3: CASSLAVRGGQDTEAFF

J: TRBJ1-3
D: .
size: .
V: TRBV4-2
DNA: TGTGCCAGCAGCGATGGAAACACCATATATTTT
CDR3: CASSDGNTIYF

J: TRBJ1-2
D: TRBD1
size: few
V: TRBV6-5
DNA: TGTGCCAGCAGTTACTCCGGGACAGGGGGTTTGGGCTACACCTTC
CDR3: CASSYSGTGGLGYTF

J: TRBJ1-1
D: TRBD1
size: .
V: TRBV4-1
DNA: TGCGCCAGCAGCCACCGGACAGGGCAAAACACTGAAGCTTTCTTT
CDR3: CASSHRTGQNTEAFF